Listed below are T cell receptor beta chains from one sample, sequenced in a study of shared clonotypes between healthy human individuals. Only in-frame clones appear in the TCRdb table, and some are missing; sequencing was by immunoSEQ multiplex PCR. The sample lists 1,400,000 or so clones, about 98.5% occurring once. Sequences were obtained from naive CD4+ T cells sorted from blood. The receptors shown here come from a man aged 25 to 40 in good health. CDR3s include the opening cysteine and the closing phenylalanine or tryptophan. Fields, in order: clone size, J gene, D gene, V gene, CDR3 DNA, CDR3 protein. A D gene is named only where the DNA matches it firmly. Clone size is not always given. Where it is, it says once, few, many or a class for expanded clones.

clone_size: .; j_call: TRBJ2-5; d_call: .; v_call: TRBV18; cdr3_nt: TGTGCCAGCTCACCAAATCGACAGTTGTTAGAGACCCAGTACTTC; cdr3_aa: CASSPNRQLLETQYF
clone_size: .; j_call: TRBJ2-7; d_call: .; v_call: TRBV5-1; cdr3_nt: TGCGCCAGCCGCCGAGGCGGATCCTACGAGCAGTACTTC; cdr3_aa: CASRRGGSYEQYF
clone_size: .; j_call: TRBJ2-3; d_call: TRBD2; v_call: TRBV19; cdr3_nt: TGTGCCAGTACTGGGACTAGCGGGAGGAGTAGGACAGATACGCAGTATTTT; cdr3_aa: CASTGTSGRSRTDTQYF
clone_size: .; j_call: TRBJ2-5; d_call: TRBD2; v_call: TRBV29-1; cdr3_nt: TGCAGCGTGGGGACTAACCAAGAGACCCAGTACTTC; cdr3_aa: CSVGTNQETQYF
clone_size: .; j_call: TRBJ2-2; d_call: .; v_call: TRBV6-1; cdr3_nt: TGTGCCAGCAGTCGTGTTAACGGGGAGCTGTTTTTT; cdr3_aa: CASSRVNGELFF
clone_size: .; j_call: TRBJ2-3; d_call: TRBD2; v_call: TRBV9; cdr3_nt: TGTGCCAGCAGCGCGACTAGCGGAAACACAGATACGCAGTATTTT; cdr3_aa: CASSATSGNTDTQYF
clone_size: .; j_call: TRBJ2-5; d_call: .; v_call: TRBV10-1; cdr3_nt: TGCGCCAGCAGTGTCAGGTTCGGACCAGGGGAGACCCAGTACTTC; cdr3_aa: CASSVRFGPGETQYF
clone_size: .; j_call: TRBJ2-1; d_call: .; v_call: TRBV2; cdr3_nt: TGTGCCAGCATTTGGGGCAATGAGCAGTTCTTC; cdr3_aa: CASIWGNEQFF
clone_size: .; j_call: TRBJ1-5; d_call: .; v_call: TRBV18; cdr3_nt: TGTGCCAGCTCACCATTTTCAGGTGCCGGGGGCAATCAGCCCCAGCATTTT; cdr3_aa: CASSPFSGAGGNQPQHF
clone_size: .; j_call: TRBJ1-1; d_call: TRBD1; v_call: TRBV4-3; cdr3_nt: TGCGCCAGCAGCCAGGGTACGGGACAGAGGTTCACTGAAGCTTTCTTT; cdr3_aa: CASSQGTGQRFTEAFF
clone_size: .; j_call: TRBJ1-1; d_call: .; v_call: TRBV7-3; cdr3_nt: TGTGCCAGCAAACGGGGAGGGCGGGTAGTAAACACTGAAGCTTTCTTT; cdr3_aa: CASKRGGRVVNTEAFF
clone_size: .; j_call: TRBJ2-1; d_call: .; v_call: TRBV7-9; cdr3_nt: TGTGCCAGCAGCCTCCAGCGGACTGGCCACAATGAGCAGTTCTTC; cdr3_aa: CASSLQRTGHNEQFF
clone_size: .; j_call: TRBJ1-2; d_call: .; v_call: TRBV9; cdr3_nt: TGTGCCATCCACGGGGGAAACTATGGCTACACCTTC; cdr3_aa: CAIHGGNYGYTF
clone_size: .; j_call: TRBJ2-7; d_call: .; v_call: TRBV18; cdr3_nt: TGTGCCAGCTCACCGGTACTGGGCGAGCAGTACTTC; cdr3_aa: CASSPVLGEQYF
clone_size: .; j_call: TRBJ2-1; d_call: .; v_call: TRBV2; cdr3_nt: TGTGCCAGCAGTTCGGCCGGGACTTCCGTTGTGTCGGTCGAGCAGTTCTTC; cdr3_aa: CASSSAGTSVVSVEQFF
clone_size: once; j_call: TRBJ1-3; d_call: .; v_call: TRBV18; cdr3_nt: TGTGCCAGCTCACCAATTCTACACAGCTCTGGAAACACCATATATTTT; cdr3_aa: CASSPILHSSGNTIYF
clone_size: .; j_call: TRBJ1-5; d_call: .; v_call: TRBV2; cdr3_nt: TGTGCCAGCACGACGTCTAGCAATCAGCCCCAGCATTTT; cdr3_aa: CASTTSSNQPQHF
clone_size: few; j_call: TRBJ1-2; d_call: .; v_call: TRBV30; cdr3_nt: TGTGCCTGGACCTATTTTGCCTATGGCTACACCTTC; cdr3_aa: CAWTYFAYGYTF
clone_size: .; j_call: TRBJ1-1; d_call: .; v_call: TRBV20-1; cdr3_nt: TGCAGTGCTAGAGGGGGAACTGAAGCTTTCTTT; cdr3_aa: CSARGGTEAFF
clone_size: .; j_call: TRBJ2-1; d_call: TRBD2; v_call: TRBV7-2; cdr3_nt: TGTGCCAGCAGCTTAGGTAAGGGCGGGAGTAAAAATGAGCAGTTCTTC; cdr3_aa: CASSLGKGGSKNEQFF
clone_size: .; j_call: TRBJ2-7; d_call: .; v_call: TRBV6-5; cdr3_nt: TGTGCCAGCAGTTATCACGGGAAAACCTACGAGCAGTACTTC; cdr3_aa: CASSYHGKTYEQYF
clone_size: once; j_call: TRBJ1-1; d_call: .; v_call: TRBV5-1; cdr3_nt: TGCGCCAGCAGCTTGGGGTGGGGCAGCTTGAACACTGAAGCTTTCTTT; cdr3_aa: CASSLGWGSLNTEAFF
clone_size: .; j_call: TRBJ2-1; d_call: TRBD2; v_call: TRBV2; cdr3_nt: TGTGCCAGCAGGATGACAGGAGGGACTAGCTCGGGTGAGCAGTTCTTC; cdr3_aa: CASRMTGGTSSGEQFF
clone_size: .; j_call: TRBJ2-3; d_call: TRBD2; v_call: TRBV11-2; cdr3_nt: TGTGCCAGCAGCCGCACTAGCGGGGCTAGCACAGATACGCAGTATTTT; cdr3_aa: CASSRTSGASTDTQYF
clone_size: .; j_call: TRBJ1-1; d_call: .; v_call: TRBV18; cdr3_nt: TGTGCCAGCTCACCTCGGACAGTTGCTACTGAAGCTTTCTTT; cdr3_aa: CASSPRTVATEAFF
clone_size: .; j_call: TRBJ2-2; d_call: TRBD1; v_call: TRBV7-9; cdr3_nt: TGTGCCAGCAGCCTTAGACAGGGGGTATCGGTTGCGGAGCTGTTTTTT; cdr3_aa: CASSLRQGVSVAELFF
clone_size: .; j_call: TRBJ1-1; d_call: .; v_call: TRBV5-1; cdr3_nt: TGCGCCAGCAGCTTGATAGGAGAATTTGGGAACACTGAAGCTTTCTTT; cdr3_aa: CASSLIGEFGNTEAFF
clone_size: .; j_call: TRBJ2-5; d_call: TRBD2; v_call: TRBV6-5; cdr3_nt: TGTGCCAGCAGGACTAGCGGCCCTCGCGAGACCCAGTACTTC; cdr3_aa: CASRTSGPRETQYF
clone_size: .; j_call: TRBJ1-3; d_call: .; v_call: TRBV7-2; cdr3_nt: TGTGCCAGCAGCACTAGGGCGGCGATCTCTGGAAACACCATATATTTT; cdr3_aa: CASSTRAAISGNTIYF
clone_size: once; j_call: TRBJ1-1; d_call: .; v_call: TRBV18; cdr3_nt: TGTGCCAGCTCACCGAAGACAGGCAGTGAAGCTTTCTTT; cdr3_aa: CASSPKTGSEAFF
clone_size: .; j_call: TRBJ2-3; d_call: .; v_call: TRBV27; cdr3_nt: TGTGCCAGCAGTTTACAAAGAAGACTGGGAGCCGGAGATACGCAGTATTTT; cdr3_aa: CASSLQRRLGAGDTQYF
clone_size: .; j_call: TRBJ2-7; d_call: TRBD1; v_call: TRBV19; cdr3_nt: TGTGCCAGTAGTAATCCGGGACAGACCTACGAGCAGTACTTC; cdr3_aa: CASSNPGQTYEQYF
clone_size: .; j_call: TRBJ2-3; d_call: .; v_call: TRBV7-9; cdr3_nt: TGTGCCAGCAGCTTACGCCGACAGGACACAGATACGCAGTATTTT; cdr3_aa: CASSLRRQDTDTQYF
clone_size: .; j_call: TRBJ1-5; d_call: .; v_call: TRBV27; cdr3_nt: TGTGCCAGCAGTTTTGCCAGGGCTAGCAATCAGCCCCAGCATTTT; cdr3_aa: CASSFARASNQPQHF
clone_size: .; j_call: TRBJ2-1; d_call: TRBD2; v_call: TRBV5-4; cdr3_nt: TGTGCCAGCAGCTTGGCGGGAGGGCCTTTTGATGAGCAGTTCTTC; cdr3_aa: CASSLAGGPFDEQFF
clone_size: .; j_call: TRBJ2-7; d_call: .; v_call: TRBV6-6; cdr3_nt: TGTGCCAGCAGTCAGGACAGAGCCTACGAGCAGTACTTC; cdr3_aa: CASSQDRAYEQYF
clone_size: once; j_call: TRBJ2-5; d_call: .; v_call: TRBV2; cdr3_nt: TGTGCCAGCAGTGAAGCGCTTGGCGGGCAGACCCAGTACTTC; cdr3_aa: CASSEALGGQTQYF
clone_size: .; j_call: TRBJ2-1; d_call: TRBD2; v_call: TRBV4-3; cdr3_nt: TGCGCCAGCAGCCAAATTTCCGCGGGAGGGCCTTTCAATGAGCAGTTCTTC; cdr3_aa: CASSQISAGGPFNEQFF
clone_size: .; j_call: TRBJ1-1; d_call: .; v_call: TRBV18; cdr3_nt: TGTGCCAGCTCACCAGGGGTGGGGCGCACTGAAGCTTTCTTT; cdr3_aa: CASSPGVGRTEAFF
clone_size: .; j_call: TRBJ2-2; d_call: TRBD2; v_call: TRBV5-1; cdr3_nt: TGCGCCAGCAGCTTGCCCCCGACTAGCGGAACCGGGGAGCTGTTTTTT; cdr3_aa: CASSLPPTSGTGELFF